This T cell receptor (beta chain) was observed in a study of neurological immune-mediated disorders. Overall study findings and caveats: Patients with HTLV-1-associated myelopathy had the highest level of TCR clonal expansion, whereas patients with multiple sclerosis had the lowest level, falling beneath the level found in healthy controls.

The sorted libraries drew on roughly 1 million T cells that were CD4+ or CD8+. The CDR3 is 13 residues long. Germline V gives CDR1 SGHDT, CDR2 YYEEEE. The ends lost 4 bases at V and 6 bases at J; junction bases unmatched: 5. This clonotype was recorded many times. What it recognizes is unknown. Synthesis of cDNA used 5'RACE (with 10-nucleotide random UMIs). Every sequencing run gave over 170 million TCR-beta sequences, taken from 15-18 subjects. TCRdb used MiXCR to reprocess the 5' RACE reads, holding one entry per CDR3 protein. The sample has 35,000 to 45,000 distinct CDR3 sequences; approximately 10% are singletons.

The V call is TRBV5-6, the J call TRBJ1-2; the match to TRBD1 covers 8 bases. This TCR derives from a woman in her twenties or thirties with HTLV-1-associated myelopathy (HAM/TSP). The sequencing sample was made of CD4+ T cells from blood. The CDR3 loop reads CASSLPTGDGYTF. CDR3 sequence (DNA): TGTGCCAGCAGCCTCCCGACAGGGGATGGCTACACCTTC.